A single T cell receptor beta chain is shown here with its context. This record belongs to a study of shared clonotypes between healthy human individuals. Per the authors' pipeline: There were no quality scores in the junction-only immunoSEQ sequences, so filtering differed. Libraries were prepared by immunoSEQ multiplex PCR; TCRdb keeps only in-frame clonotypes and omits some of them. V and J calls and clone size come straight from that table; D and trimming were deduced from the DNA. The table has approximately 980,000 clones, 60% to 85% seen once. CDR1 is SGHRS, CDR2 YFSETQ, per germline. This CDR3 has 17 amino acids. The junction had 5 bases not matched to a gene; V was cut back by 0 bases and J by 3 bases.

The sequencing input was memory CD4+ T cells sorted from blood. This sample's subset: CD45RA-negative fraction. This sequence originates from a young man in good health. V usage is TRBV5-1 and J usage is TRBJ2-7, with TRBD2 identical over 14 bases. The chain's CDR3 is CASSLAGLAGGVYEQYF. DNA for the CDR3: TGCGCCAGCAGCTTGGCTGGACTAGCGGGGGGAGTCTACGAGCAGTACTTC.